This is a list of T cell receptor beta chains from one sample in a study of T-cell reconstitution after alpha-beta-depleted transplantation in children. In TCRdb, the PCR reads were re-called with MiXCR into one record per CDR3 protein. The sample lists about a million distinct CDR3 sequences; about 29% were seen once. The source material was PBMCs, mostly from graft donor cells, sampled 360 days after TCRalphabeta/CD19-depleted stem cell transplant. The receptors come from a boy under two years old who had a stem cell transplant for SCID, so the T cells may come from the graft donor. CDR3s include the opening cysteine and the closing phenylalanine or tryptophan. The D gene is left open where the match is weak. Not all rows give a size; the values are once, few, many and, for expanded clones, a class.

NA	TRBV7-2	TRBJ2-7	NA	TGTGCCAGCAGCTCTGACAGTGCTTCCTACGAGCAGTACTTC	CASSSDSASYEQYF
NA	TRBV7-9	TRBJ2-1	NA	TGTGCCAGCAGCGGGGGGGCGACAGGCGTTTACAATGAGCAGTTCTTC	CASSGGATGVYNEQFF
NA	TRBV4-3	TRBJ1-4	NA	TGCGCCAGCAGCGTAGGACCTCTGTCAGGAAAACTGTTTTTT	CASSVGPLSGKLFF
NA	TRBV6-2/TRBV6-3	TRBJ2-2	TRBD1	TGTGCCAGCCACACACAGGGGGTCACCGGGGAGCTGTTTTTT	CASHTQGVTGELFF
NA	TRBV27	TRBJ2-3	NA	TGTGCCAGCAGTTTAGCAGCCCTTCCTACAGATACGCAGTATTTT	CASSLAALPTDTQYF
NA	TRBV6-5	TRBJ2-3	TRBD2	TGTGCCAGCAGTTATGGACTAGCGGGGGGGCCGTCAGATACGCAGTATTTT	CASSYGLAGGPSDTQYF
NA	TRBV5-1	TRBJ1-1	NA	TGCGCCAGCAGCTCCCCGCGTGGGGGGTTGAACACTGAAGCTTTCTTT	CASSSPRGGLNTEAFF
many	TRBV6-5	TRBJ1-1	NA	TGTGCCAGCAGGCCCGGACTGAGGGGGTACACTGAAGCTTTCTTT	CASRPGLRGYTEAFF
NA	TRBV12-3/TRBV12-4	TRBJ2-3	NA	TGTGCCAGCAGTTGGGGGGTCCTTAGCACAGATACGCAGTATTTT	CASSWGVLSTDTQYF
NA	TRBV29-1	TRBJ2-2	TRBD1	TGCAGCGTTGGGGGGACAGGCACCGGGGAGCTGTTTTTT	CSVGGTGTGELFF
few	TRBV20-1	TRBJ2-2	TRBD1	TGCAGTGCTAGGGACAGGGGAAAGAACACCGGGGAGCTGTTTTTT	CSARDRGKNTGELFF
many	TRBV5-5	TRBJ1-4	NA	TGTGCCAGCAGCTTGGCCGGGACCCATGAAAAACTGTTTTTT	CASSLAGTHEKLFF
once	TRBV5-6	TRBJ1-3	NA	TGTGCCAGCAGCTTGTCTTTGGGGGGAAACACCATATATTTT	CASSLSLGGNTIYF
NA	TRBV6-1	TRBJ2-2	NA	TGTGCCAGCAGAGGGGTTTACACCGGGGAGCTGTTTTTT	CASRGVYTGELFF
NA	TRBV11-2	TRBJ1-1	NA	TGTGCCAGCAGCTTGCTGCTAGGGGACACTGAAGCTTTCTTT	CASSLLLGDTEAFF
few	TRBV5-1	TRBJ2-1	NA	TGCGCCAGCAGCTCCAGGGCTAGCTCCTACAATGAGCAGTTCTTC	CASSSRASSYNEQFF
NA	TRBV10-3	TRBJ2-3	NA	TGTGCCATCAGTGAGAGGGGGGTCAGCACAGATACGCAGTATTTT	CAISERGVSTDTQYF
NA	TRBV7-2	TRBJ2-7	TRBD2	TGTGCCAGCAGCTTAGGGGTCCCTAGCGGCATCTACGAGCAGTACTTC	CASSLGVPSGIYEQYF
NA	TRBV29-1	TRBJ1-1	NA	TGCAGCGTTGACCGCCGTGGGGGGGCGAGCACCGAAGCTTTCTTT	CSVDRRGGASTEAFF
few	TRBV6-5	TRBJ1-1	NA	TGTGCCAGCAGTTACCACCGGGGGAACACTGAAGCTTTCTTT	CASSYHRGNTEAFF
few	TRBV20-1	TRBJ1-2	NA	TGCAGGGGGTATGGCTACACCTTC	CRGYGYTF
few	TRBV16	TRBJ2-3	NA	TGTGCCAGCAGCCAACTTGTCACAGATACGCAGTATTTT	CASSQLVTDTQYF
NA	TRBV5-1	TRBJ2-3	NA	TGCGCCAGCAGCTCGAGCTTGTCAGATACGCAGTATTTT	CASSSSLSDTQYF
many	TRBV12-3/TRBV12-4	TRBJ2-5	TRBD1	TGTGCCAGCAGTTATCGGGACAGCCAAGAGACCCAGTACTTC	CASSYRDSQETQYF
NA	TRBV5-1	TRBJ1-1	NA	TGCGCCAGCAGCCGATGGACAGTGAAGAACACTGAAGCTTTCTTT	CASSRWTVKNTEAFF
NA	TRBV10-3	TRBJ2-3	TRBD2	TGTGCCATCAGTGGGGGACTAGCCACAGATACGCAGTATTTT	CAISGGLATDTQYF
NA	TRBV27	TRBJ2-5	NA	TGTGCCAGCATGTTTTCCCTACAGGGAGGCGAGACCCAGTACTTC	CASMFSLQGGETQYF
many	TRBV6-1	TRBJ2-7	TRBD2	TGTGCCAGCAGTCCTAGCGGGGCTCTCTCCTACGAGCAGTACTTC	CASSPSGALSYEQYF
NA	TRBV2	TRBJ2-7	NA	TGTGCCAGCAACGTACGAAGTTACGAGCAGTACTTC	CASNVRSYEQYF
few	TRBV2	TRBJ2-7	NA	TGTGCCAGCAGTTCATCCTCTACCTACGAGCAGTACTTC	CASSSSSTYEQYF
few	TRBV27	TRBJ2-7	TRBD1	TGTGCCAGCATGAGGGCCGGGACAGGGATCTACGAGCAGTACTTC	CASMRAGTGIYEQYF
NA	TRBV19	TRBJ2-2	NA	TGTGCCAGTAGTATTCGAAAACCGACACACACCGGGGAGCTGTTTTTT	CASSIRKPTHTGELFF
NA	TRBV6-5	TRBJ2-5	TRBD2	TGTGCCAGCAGTTACTCCGGGGGGGGGATGGAGACCCAGTACTTC	CASSYSGGGMETQYF
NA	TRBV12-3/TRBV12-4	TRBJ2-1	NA	TGTGCCAGCAGTTTGTGGGGGGGGCCCTACAATGAGCAGTTCTTC	CASSLWGGPYNEQFF
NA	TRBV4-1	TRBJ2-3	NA	TGCGCCAGCAGCCACGGACCAGACTCCCGACACACAGATACGCAGTATTTT	CASSHGPDSRHTDTQYF
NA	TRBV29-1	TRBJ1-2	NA	TGCAGCGACTTCTATGGCTACACCTTC	CSDFYGYTF
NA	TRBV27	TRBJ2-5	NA	TGTGCCAGCAAACCGGGTTGGGAGACCCAGTACTTC	CASKPGWETQYF
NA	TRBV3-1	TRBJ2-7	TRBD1	TGTGCCAGCAGCCAAGATGCAGGGACAGCCGCCTACGAGCAGTACTTC	CASSQDAGTAAYEQYF
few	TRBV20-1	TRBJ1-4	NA	TGCAGTGCCTCTGAGGCCGGGGGATTTAATGAAAAACTGTTTTTT	CSASEAGGFNEKLFF
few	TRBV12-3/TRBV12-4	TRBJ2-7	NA	TGTGCCAGCAGTCGACTGGCGAGCTCCTACGAGCAGTACTTC	CASSRLASSYEQYF
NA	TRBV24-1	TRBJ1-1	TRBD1	TGTGCCACAAGACAGGGACAGATGAACACTGAAGCTTTCTTT	CATRQGQMNTEAFF
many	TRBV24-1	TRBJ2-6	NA	TGTGCCACCAGTGGGGGTACTGGGGCCAACGTCCTGACTTTC	CATSGGTGANVLTF
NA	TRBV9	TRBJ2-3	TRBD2	TGTGCCAGCAGCGCCAGATGGGGTCAACTAGCGGGGGGGCCAGATACGCAGTATTTT	CASSARWGQLAGGPDTQYF